This T cell receptor (beta chain) appears in the sequencing data of a study of CD8 T cells in Susac syndrome. Study information: Among the sequenced Susac syndrome patients, roughly six had active disease while 8 or 9 were in remission. Study observations and caveats: Clonal expansion was absent from the CD4+ T cell repertoires in Susac syndrome.

The ends lost 0 bases at V and 2 bases at J; junction bases unmatched: 10. The CDR3 consists of 17 residues. The germline CDR1 and CDR2 sequences are SGHRS and YFSETQ. As to this clonotype: The antigen is not known.

After extraction with the RNeasy kit, roughly 0.5 to 1 ug of the RNA was reverse transcribed using random hexamers. The CDR3 of TCR beta was amplified by immunoSEQ multiplex PCR across 54 Vbeta and 13 Jbeta. TCRdb itself ran the immunoSEQ multiplex PCR reads through MiXCR, one entry per CDR3 protein. The table has 210,000 or so distinct CDR3 sequences, about 94% seen once. The chain employs TRBV5-1 and TRBJ2-7; 8 nucleotides match TRBD2. The TCR was taken from a human donor with Susac syndrome. Sequenced material: CD4+ T cells from PBMCs. The CDR3 DNA is TGCGCCAGCAGCTTGGACCTCTCGGGAGGGCGCCCCTACGAGCAGTACTTC. Translating gives CASSLDLSGGRPYEQYF.